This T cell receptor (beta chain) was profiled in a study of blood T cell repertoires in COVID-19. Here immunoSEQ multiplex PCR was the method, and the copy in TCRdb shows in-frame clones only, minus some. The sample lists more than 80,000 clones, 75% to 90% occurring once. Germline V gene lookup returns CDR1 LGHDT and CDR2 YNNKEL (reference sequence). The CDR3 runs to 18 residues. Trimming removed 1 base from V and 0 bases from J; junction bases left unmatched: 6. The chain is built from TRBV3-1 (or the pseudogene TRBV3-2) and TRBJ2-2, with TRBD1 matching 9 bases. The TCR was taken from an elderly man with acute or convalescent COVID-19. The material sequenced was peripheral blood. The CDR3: CASSQVGTGTPNTGELFF. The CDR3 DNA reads TGTGCCAGCAGCCAAGTAGGGACAGGGACCCCGAACACCGGGGAGCTGTTTTTT.